This TCR beta chain was obtained from a study of OX40 agonist ivuxolimab in advanced cancers. The study, taken as a whole, reports: By week 6 at 0.1 to 3.0 mg/kg, blood CD4+ and CD8+ T cells had expanded clonally.

Notes on this clone: Antigen unknown.

Some clones are missing from TCRdb's copy, which holds only in-frame ones; the method was immunoSEQ multiplex PCR. The table shows roughly 89,000 clones, with approximately 86% occurring only once. The length of the CDR3 is 13 residues. Germline V lookup: CDR1 SGHVS, CDR2 FQNEAQ. V lost 3 bases to trimming and J lost 9 bases, with 11 bases between them. The material was CD4+ or CD8+ T cells sorted from blood, obtained in a trial of the OX40 agonist ivuxolimab. The chain joins TRBV7-8 to TRBJ2-2; D not resolved. The receptor was isolated from an adult with an advanced solid tumor such as melanoma, head and neck, liver or kidney cancer. This chain's CDR3 is CASSFDPSRELFF. The DNA of the CDR3 is TGTGCCAGCAGCTTTGACCCAAGCCGGGAGCTGTTTTTT.